These T cell receptor beta chains were read from a single sample in a study of CD8+ T cells in alopecia areata. The protocol was immunoSEQ multiplex PCR, while the TCRdb copy is restricted to in-frame clones and leaves out a portion. The sample contains about 200,000 clones, 35% to 40% of which appear only once. Sequenced here: CD4+ T cells sorted from blood, sampled between weeks 30 and 35, from a patient treated with tofacitinib. The receptor set was obtained from a human donor with alopecia areata. Both conserved end residues are part of each CDR3. A D gene is named only where the DNA matches it firmly. Size is omitted from some rows. Given values are once, few, many or a class for expanded clones.

d_call,j_call,v_call,clone_size,cdr3_aa,cdr3_nt
-,TRBJ1-6,TRBV6-5,-,CASGRRDNSPLHF,TGTGCCAGCGGTAGGAGAGATAATTCACCCCTCCACTTT
-,TRBJ2-7,TRBV2,-,CASSDHFPSYEQYF,TGTGCCAGCAGTGACCATTTTCCATCCTACGAGCAGTACTTC
TRBD2,TRBJ2-7,TRBV5-1,-,CASSFSGSFNEQYF,TGCGCCAGCAGCTTCAGCGGGAGTTTTAACGAGCAGTACTTC
TRBD1,TRBJ2-7,TRBV9,-,CASSVAGTGGVDEQYF,TGTGCCAGCAGCGTAGCCGGGACAGGGGGAGTAGACGAGCAGTACTTC
TRBD1,TRBJ2-7,TRBV6-5,-,CASRQGTGDTYEQYF,TGTGCCAGCCGTCAAGGGACAGGGGATACCTACGAGCAGTACTTC
-,TRBJ1-5,TRBV30,-,CAWSALNREDSNQPQHF,TGTGCCTGGAGCGCACTCAACCGGGAGGATAGCAATCAGCCCCAGCATTTT
-,TRBJ1-2,TRBV2,few,CASSVTDGFRYTF,TGTGCCAGCAGTGTTACAGACGGATTTCGCTACACCTTC
-,TRBJ2-3,TRBV4-1,few,CASSQEGPARVRGSSTDTQYF,TGCGCCAGCAGCCAAGAGGGACCGGCGCGCGTTCGCGGTTCTAGCACAGATACGCAGTATTTT
-,TRBJ2-3,TRBV2,once,CATGGRNTDTQYF,TGTGCCACAGGGGGGAGAAACACAGATACGCAGTATTTT
TRBD1,TRBJ2-1,TRBV25-1,-,CASSGGTASPGNEQFF,TGTGCCAGCAGTGGGGGGACAGCGTCACCGGGGAATGAGCAGTTCTTC
-,TRBJ2-3,TRBV13,-,CASSLKTSHSTDTQYF,TGTGCCAGCAGCTTAAAGACTAGTCACAGCACAGATACGCAGTATTTT
-,TRBJ2-1,TRBV6-5,-,CATRPEGAYNEQFF,TGTGCCACACGGCCGGAGGGGGCCTACAATGAGCAGTTCTTC
-,TRBJ1-2,TRBV19,-,CASSLNPRLRGLGYGYTF,TGTGCCAGTAGTTTAAATCCTCGGTTGCGGGGGCTCGGCTATGGCTACACCTTC
-,TRBJ1-5,TRBV25-1,-,CASSERNRNQPQHF,TGTGCCAGCAGTGAGAGGAATCGCAATCAGCCCCAGCATTTT
-,TRBJ1-1,TRBV27,-,CASSLLGNTEAFF,TGTGCCAGCAGTTTATTGGGAAACACTGAAGCTTTCTTT
TRBD1,TRBJ1-6,TRBV30,-,CASTTGQGNSPLHF,TGTGCCTCCACCACGGGACAGGGGAATTCACCCCTCCACTTT
-,TRBJ1-2,TRBV27,-,CASFVLGYGYTF,TGTGCCAGTTTTGTTCTGGGCTATGGCTACACCTTC
-,TRBJ1-2,TRBV6-1,-,CASSEVRGTGYGYTF,TGTGCCAGCAGTGAAGTTCGGGGGACGGGCTATGGCTACACCTTC
-,TRBJ2-7,TRBV29-1,-,CSVGTGRYEQYF,TGCAGCGTTGGAACAGGGCGCTACGAGCAGTACTTC
-,TRBJ1-1,TRBV2,-,CASSERGRTEAFF,TGTGCCAGCAGTGAACGTGGGAGGACTGAAGCTTTCTTT
-,TRBJ1-1,TRBV6-1,-,CASRTVLNTEAFF,TGTGCCAGCAGGACAGTCTTGAACACTGAAGCTTTCTTT
-,TRBJ1-2,TRBV7-9,few,CASSLDVSAGYTF,TGTGCCAGCAGCTTAGACGTTTCGGCTGGCTACACCTTC